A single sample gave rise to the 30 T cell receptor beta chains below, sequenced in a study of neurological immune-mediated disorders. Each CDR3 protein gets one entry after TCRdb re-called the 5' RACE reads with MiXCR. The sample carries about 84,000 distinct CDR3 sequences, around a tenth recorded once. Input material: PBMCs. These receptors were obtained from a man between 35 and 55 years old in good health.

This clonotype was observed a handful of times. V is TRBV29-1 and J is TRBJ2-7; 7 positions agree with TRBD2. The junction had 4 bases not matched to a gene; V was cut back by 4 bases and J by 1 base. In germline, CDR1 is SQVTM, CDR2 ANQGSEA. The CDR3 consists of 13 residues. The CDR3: CSVVRGDSYEQYF. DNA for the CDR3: TGCAGCGTTGTACGGGGGGATTCCTACGAGCAGTACTTC.

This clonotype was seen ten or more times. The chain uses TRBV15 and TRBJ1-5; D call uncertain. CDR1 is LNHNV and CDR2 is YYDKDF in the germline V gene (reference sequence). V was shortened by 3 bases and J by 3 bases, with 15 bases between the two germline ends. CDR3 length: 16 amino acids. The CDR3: CATSSSFSASNQPQHF. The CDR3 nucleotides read TGTGCCACCAGCAGCTCGTTCTCGGCCTCCAATCAGCCCCAGCATTTT.

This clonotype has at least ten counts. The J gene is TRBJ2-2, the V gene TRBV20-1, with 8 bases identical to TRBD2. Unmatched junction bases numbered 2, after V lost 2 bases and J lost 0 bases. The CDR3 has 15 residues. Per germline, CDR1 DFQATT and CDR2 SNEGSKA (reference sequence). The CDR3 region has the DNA TGCAGTGCTAGACAGCGGGGGCCGAACACCGGGGAGCTGTTTTTT. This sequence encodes CSARQRGPNTGELFF.

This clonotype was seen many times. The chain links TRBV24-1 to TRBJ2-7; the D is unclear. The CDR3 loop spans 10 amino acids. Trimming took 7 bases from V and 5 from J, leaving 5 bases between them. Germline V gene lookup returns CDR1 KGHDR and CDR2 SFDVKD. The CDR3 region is CATRRNEQYF. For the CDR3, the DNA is TGTGCCACCAGGAGGAACGAGCAGTACTTC.

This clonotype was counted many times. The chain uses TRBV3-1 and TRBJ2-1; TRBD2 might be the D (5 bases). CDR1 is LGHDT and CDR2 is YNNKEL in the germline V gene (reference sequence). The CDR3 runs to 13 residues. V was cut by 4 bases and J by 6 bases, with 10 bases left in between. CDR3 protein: CASSPLAGNEQFF. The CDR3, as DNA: TGTGCCAGCAGCCCCCTCGCGGGCAATGAGCAGTTCTTC.

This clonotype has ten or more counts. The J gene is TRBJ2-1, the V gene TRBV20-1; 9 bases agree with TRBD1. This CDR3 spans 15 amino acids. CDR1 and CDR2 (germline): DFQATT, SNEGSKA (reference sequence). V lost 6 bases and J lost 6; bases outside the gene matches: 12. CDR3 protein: CSARTGAIPGNEQFF. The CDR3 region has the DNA TGCAGTGCCCGGACAGGGGCAATACCTGGCAATGAGCAGTTCTTC.

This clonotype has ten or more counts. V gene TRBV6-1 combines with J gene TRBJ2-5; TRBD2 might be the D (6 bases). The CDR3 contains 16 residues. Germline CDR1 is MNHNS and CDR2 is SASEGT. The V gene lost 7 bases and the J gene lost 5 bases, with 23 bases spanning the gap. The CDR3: CASTPGNSRAGETQYF. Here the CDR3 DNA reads TGTGCCAGCACACCGGGAAACTCTCGGGCGGGGGAGACCCAGTACTTC.

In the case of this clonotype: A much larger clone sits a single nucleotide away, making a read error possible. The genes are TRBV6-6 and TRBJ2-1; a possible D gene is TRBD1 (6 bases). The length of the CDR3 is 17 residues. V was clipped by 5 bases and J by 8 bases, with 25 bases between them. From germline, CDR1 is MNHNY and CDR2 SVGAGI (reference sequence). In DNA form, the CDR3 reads TGTGCCAGCAGTCTGTCCTCCCGGACAGAGTTTTACGATGAGCAGTTCTTC. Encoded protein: CASSLSSRTEFYDEQFF.

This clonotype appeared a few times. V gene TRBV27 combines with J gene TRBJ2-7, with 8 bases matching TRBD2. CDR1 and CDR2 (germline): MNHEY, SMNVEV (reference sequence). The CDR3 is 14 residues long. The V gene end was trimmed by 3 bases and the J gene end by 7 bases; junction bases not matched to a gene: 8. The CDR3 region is CASSFNSGIGEQYF. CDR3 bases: TGTGCCAGCAGTTTCAATAGCGGGATCGGGGAGCAGTACTTC.

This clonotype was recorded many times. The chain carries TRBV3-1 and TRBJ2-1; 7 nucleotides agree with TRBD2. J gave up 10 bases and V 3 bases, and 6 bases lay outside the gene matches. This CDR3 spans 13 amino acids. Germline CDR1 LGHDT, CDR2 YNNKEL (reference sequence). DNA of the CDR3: TGTGCCAGCAGCCAGCTTACTAGCGCCGAGCAGTTCTTC. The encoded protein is CASSQLTSAEQFF.

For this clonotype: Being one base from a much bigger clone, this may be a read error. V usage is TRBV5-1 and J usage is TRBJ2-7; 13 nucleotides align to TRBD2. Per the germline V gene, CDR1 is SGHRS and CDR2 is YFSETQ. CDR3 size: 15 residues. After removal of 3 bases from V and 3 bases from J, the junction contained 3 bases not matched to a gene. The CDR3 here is CASSWGLAGNYEQYF. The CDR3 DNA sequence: TGCGCCAGCAGCTGGGGACTAGCGGGGAACTACGAGCAGTACTTC.

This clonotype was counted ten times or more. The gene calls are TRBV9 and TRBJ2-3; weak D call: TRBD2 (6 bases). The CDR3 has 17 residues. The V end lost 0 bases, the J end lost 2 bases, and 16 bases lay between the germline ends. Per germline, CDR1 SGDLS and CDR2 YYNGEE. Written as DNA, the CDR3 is TGTGCCAGCAGCGTAGAATCAAGCGGGTTGTTCACAGATACGCAGTATTTT. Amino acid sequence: CASSVESSGLFTDTQYF.

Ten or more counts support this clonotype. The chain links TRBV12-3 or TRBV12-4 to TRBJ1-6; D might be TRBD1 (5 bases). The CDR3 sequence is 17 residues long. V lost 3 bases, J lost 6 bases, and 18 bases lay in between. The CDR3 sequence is CASSLGRTYGPNSPLHF. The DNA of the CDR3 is TGTGCCAGCAGTTTGGGCCGGACATACGGTCCTAATTCACCCCTCCACTTT.

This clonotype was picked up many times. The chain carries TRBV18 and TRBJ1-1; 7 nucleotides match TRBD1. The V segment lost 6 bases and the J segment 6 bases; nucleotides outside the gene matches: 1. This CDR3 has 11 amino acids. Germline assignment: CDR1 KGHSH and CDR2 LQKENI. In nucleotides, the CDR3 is TGTGCCAGCTCCGACAGGGCTGAAGCTTTCTTT. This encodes CASSDRAEAFF.

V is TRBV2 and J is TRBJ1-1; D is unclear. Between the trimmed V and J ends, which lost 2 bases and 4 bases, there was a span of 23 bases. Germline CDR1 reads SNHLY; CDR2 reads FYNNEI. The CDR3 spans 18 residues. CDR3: CASSERLLAMVSATEAFF. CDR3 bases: TGTGCCAGCAGTGAACGCCTACTGGCCATGGTATCGGCCACTGAAGCTTTCTTT. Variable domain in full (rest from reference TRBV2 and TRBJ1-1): EPEVTQTPSHQVTQMGQEVILRCVPISNHLYFYWYRQILGQKVEFLVSFYNNEISEKSEIFDDQFSVERPDGSNFTLKIRSTKLEDSAMYFCASSERLLAMVSATEAFFGQGTRLTVV.

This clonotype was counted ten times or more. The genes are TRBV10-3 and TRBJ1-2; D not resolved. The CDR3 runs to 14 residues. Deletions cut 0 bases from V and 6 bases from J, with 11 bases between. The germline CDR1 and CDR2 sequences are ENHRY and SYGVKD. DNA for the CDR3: TGTGCCATCAGTGAGTCGAATAGCCCAAATGGCTACACCTTC. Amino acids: CAISESNSPNGYTF.

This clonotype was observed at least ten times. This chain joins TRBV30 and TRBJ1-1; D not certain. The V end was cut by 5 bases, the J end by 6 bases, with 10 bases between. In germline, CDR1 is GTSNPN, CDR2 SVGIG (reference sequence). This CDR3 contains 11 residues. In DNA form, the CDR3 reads TGTGCCTGGGGAAAATGGGCTGAAGCTTTCTTT. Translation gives CAWGKWAEAFF.

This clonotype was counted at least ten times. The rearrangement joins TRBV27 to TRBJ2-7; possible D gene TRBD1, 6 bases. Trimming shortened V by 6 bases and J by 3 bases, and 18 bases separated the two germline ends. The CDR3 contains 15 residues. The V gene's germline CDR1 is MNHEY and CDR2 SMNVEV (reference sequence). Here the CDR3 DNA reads TGTGCCAGCAGCCAGCTGGGGGCACGCGACTACGAGCAGTACTTC. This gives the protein CASSQLGARDYEQYF.

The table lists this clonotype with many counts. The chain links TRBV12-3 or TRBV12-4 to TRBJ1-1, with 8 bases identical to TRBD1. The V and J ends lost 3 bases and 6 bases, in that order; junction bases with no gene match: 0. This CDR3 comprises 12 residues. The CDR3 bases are TGTGCCAGCAGTTTGGGACAGGCTGAAGCTTTCTTT. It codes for CASSLGQAEAFF.

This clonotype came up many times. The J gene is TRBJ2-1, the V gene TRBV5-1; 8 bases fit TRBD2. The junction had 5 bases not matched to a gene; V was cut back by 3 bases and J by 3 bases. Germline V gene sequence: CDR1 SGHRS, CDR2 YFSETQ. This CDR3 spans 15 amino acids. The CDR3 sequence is CASSWIAGGYNEQFF. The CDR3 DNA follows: TGCGCCAGCAGCTGGATCGCGGGGGGCTACAATGAGCAGTTCTTC.

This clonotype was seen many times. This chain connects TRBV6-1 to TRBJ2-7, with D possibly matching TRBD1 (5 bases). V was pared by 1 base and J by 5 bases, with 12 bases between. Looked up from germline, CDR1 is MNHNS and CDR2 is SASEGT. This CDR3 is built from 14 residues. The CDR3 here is CASSEGGKSNEQYF. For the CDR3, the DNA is TGTGCCAGCAGTGAAGGGGGCAAGAGTAACGAGCAGTACTTC.

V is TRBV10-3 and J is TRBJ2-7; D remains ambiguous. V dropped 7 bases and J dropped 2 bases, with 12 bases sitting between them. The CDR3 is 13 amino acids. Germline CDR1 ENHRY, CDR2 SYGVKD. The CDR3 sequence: CAITSMRTYEQYF. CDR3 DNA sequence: TGTGCCATCACCAGTATGAGGACCTACGAGCAGTACTTC.

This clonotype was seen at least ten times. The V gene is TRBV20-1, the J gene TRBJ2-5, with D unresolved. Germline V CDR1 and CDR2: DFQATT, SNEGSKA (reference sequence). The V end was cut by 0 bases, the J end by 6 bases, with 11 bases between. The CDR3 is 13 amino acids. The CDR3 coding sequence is TGCAGTGCTAGAGATGACGGTAGCAAGACCCAGTACTTC. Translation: CSARDDGSKTQYF.

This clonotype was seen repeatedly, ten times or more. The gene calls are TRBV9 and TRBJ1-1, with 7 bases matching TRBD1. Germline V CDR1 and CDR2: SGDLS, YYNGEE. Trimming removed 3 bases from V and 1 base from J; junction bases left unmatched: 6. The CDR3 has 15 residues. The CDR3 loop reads CASSAATGPNTEAFF. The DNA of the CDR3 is TGTGCCAGCAGCGCAGCGACAGGGCCGAACACTGAAGCTTTCTTT. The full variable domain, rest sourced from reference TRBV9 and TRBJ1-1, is DSGVTQTPKHLITATGQRVTLRCSPRSGDLSVYWYQQSLDQGLQFLIQYYNGEERAKGNILERFSAQQFPDLHSELNLSSLELGDSALYFCASSAATGPNTEAFFGQGTRLTVV.

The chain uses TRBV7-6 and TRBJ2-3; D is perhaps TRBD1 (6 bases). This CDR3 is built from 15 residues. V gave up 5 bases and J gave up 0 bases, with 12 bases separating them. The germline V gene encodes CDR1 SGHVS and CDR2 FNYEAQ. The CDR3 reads CASSEQGYSTDTQYF. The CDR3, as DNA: TGTGCCAGCAGCGAACAGGGATATAGCACAGATACGCAGTATTTT. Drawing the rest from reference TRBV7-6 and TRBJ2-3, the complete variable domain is GAGVSQSPRYKVTKRGQDVALRCDPISGHVSLYWYRQALGQGPEFLTYFNYEAQQDKSGLPNDRFSAERPEGSISTLTIQRTEQRDSAMYRCASSEQGYSTDTQYFGPGTRLTVL.

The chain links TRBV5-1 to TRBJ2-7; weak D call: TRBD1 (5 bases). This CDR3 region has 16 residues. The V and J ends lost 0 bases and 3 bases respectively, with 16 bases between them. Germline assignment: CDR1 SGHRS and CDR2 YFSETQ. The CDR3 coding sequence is TGCGCCAGCAGCTTGGCTCTACTCCAGGGTATCTACGAGCAGTACTTC. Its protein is CASSLALLQGIYEQYF.

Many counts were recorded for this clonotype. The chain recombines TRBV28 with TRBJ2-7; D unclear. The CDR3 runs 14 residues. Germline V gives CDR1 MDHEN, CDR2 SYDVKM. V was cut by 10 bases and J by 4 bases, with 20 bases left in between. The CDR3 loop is CATSGGTIFYEQYF. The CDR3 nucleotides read TGTGCCACCTCGGGTGGCACGATTTTTTACGAGCAGTACTTC.

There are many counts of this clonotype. Here the CDR3 reads CASSLGVAGGLYNEQFF. The CDR3 bases are TGCGCCAGCAGCTTGGGGGTAGCGGGAGGCCTTTACAATGAGCAGTTCTTC. The chain is built from TRBV5-1 and TRBJ2-1; TRBD2 matches 10 bases. The germline V gene encodes CDR1 SGHRS and CDR2 YFSETQ. The V gene end was trimmed by 0 bases and the J gene end by 4 bases; junction bases not matched to a gene: 7. The CDR3 length is 17 residues. Full variable domain (missing parts from reference TRBV5-1 and TRBJ2-1): KAGVTQTPRYLIKTRGQQVTLSCSPISGHRSVSWYQQTPGQGLQFLFEYFSETQRNKGNFPGRFSGRQFSNSRSEMNVSTLELGDSALYLCASSLGVAGGLYNEQFFGPGTRLTVL.

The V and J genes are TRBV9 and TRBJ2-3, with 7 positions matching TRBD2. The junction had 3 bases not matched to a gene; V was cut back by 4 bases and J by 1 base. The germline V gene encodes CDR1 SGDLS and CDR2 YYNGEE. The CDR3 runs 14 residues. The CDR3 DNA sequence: TGTGCCAGCAGCACAAGCGGGGGCACAGATACGCAGTATTTT. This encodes CASSTSGGTDTQYF.

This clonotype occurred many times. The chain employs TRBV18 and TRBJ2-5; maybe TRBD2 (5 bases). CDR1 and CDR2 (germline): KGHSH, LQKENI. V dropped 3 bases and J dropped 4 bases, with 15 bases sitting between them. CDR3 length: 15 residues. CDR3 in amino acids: CASSPGSGLRETQYF. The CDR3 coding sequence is TGTGCCAGCTCACCGGGCTCGGGGTTGCGAGAGACCCAGTACTTC. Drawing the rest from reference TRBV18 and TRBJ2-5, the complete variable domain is NAGVMQNPRHLVRRRGQEARLRCSPMKGHSHVYWYRQLPEEGLKFMVYLQKENIIDESGMPKERFSAEFPKEGPSILRIQQVVRGDSAAYFCASSPGSGLRETQYFGPGTRLLVL.